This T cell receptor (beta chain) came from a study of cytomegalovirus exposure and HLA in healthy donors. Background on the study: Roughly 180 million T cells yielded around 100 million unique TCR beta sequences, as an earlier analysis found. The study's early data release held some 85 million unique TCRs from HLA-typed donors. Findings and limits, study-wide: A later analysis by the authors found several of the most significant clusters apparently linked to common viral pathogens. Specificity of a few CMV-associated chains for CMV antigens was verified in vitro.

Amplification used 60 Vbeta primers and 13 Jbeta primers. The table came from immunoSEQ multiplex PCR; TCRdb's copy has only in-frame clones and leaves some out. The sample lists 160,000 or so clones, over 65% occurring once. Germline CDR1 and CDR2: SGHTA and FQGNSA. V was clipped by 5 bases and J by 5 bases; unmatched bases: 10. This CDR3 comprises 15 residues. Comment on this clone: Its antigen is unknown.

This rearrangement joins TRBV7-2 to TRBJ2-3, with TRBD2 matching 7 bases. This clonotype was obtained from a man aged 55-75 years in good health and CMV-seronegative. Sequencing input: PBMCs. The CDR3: CASSRLASGRDTQYF. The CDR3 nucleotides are TGTGCCAGCAGCCGTCTCGCTAGCGGAAGAGATACGCAGTATTTT.